The entry below describes one T cell receptor beta chain. Antigen unknown. This specimen belongs to a study of shared clonotypes between healthy human individuals. Clones were sequenced by immunoSEQ multiplex PCR, and TCRdb holds only the in-frame ones, with some missing. The table includes about 2.1 million clones, 93% detected once. CD45RO-negative, CCR7-selected cells formed the naive CD8 fraction, which excluded terminally differentiated effector memory CD45RA+ cells. The donor population consisted of healthy HIV-negative adults with no recent acute infections or vaccinations. Study-wide results and limits: How much donors shared clonotypes was expected to be affected by sequencing depth.

V dropped 1 base and J dropped 3; count of bases not matched to a gene: 3. CDR3 length equals 14 residues. Germline lookup yields CDR1 SGHTA and CDR2 FQGTGA. This clonotype was obtained from a young man in good health. Some clones in this sample may be carry-over from other donors' samples. V usage is TRBV7-3 and J usage is TRBJ2-7, with TRBD1 matching over 7 bases. What was sequenced was naive CD8+ T cells from PBMCs. DNA for the CDR3: TGTGCCAGCAGCTTAAATCCAGGGGGCTACGAGCAGTACTTC. It translates to CASSLNPGGYEQYF.